A single sample is the source of the 19 T cell receptor beta chains below, sequenced in a study of PD-L1 blockade in urothelial cancer (dated by TCRdb to the late 2010s). The library relied on the immunoSEQ multiplex PCR assay. TCRdb provides this immuneACCESS table in a form limited to in-frame rearrangements. Some clones are lacking; in checked studies, under half of them reflect an unresolved V gene, and why the rest are absent is not known. The sample profile shows around 120,000 clones; approximately 85% of them were found once. More than 2% of the sample belongs to the ten largest clones. Sequences were derived from PBMCs, sampled around atezolizumab (anti-PD-L1) treatment. These receptors came from a man in his fifties or sixties with urothelial cancer.

The genes are TRBV30 and TRBJ2-5, with TRBD2 identical over 7 bases. V was pared by 0 bases and J by 4 bases, with 8 bases of the junction left unmatched. Germline CDR1 is GTSNPN and CDR2 is SVGIG (reference sequence). The CDR3 is 15 amino acids. Here the CDR3 DNA reads TGTGCCTGGAGTGTTGCGGGAGTAGCAGGAGAGACCCAGTACTTC. Translated: CAWSVAGVAGETQYF.

V gene TRBV5-1 combines with J gene TRBJ2-7; TRBD1 agrees at 8 bases. The J segment lost 2 bases and the V segment lost 3 bases, leaving 7 bases of the junction unmatched. CDR3 length: 15 residues. CDR1 is SGHRS, CDR2 YFSETQ, per germline. In DNA, the CDR3 is TGCGCCAGCAGCTCGGATGGGGGACAGGCCTACGAGCAGTACTTC. Translated: CASSSDGGQAYEQYF.

This chain links TRBV18 with TRBJ2-7; 8 bases agree with TRBD2. This CDR3 is built from 15 residues. CDR1 is KGHSH, CDR2 LQKENI, per germline. Unmatched junction bases numbered 9, after V lost 4 bases and J lost 4 bases. The chain's CDR3 is CASSRPGLGSYEQYF. The CDR3 nucleotides read TGTGCCAGCTCACGCCCGGGACTAGGATCTTACGAGCAGTACTTC.

V is TRBV5-1 and J is TRBJ1-1; D ambiguous. Trimming left V 6 bases short and J 2 bases short, with 11 bases between. The germline gives CDR1 SGHRS, CDR2 YFSETQ. The CDR3 consists of 13 residues. The CDR3 DNA reads as TGCGCCAGCACCCTCTCCCCTAACACTGAAGCTTTCTTT. Protein product: CASTLSPNTEAFF.

The V call is TRBV7-8, the J call TRBJ2-1, with 8 bases that match TRBD2. The trim removed 5 bases at V and 3 bases at J, leaving 12 bases unmatched. Germline CDR1 reads SGHVS; CDR2 reads FQNEAQ. This CDR3 is built from 17 residues. CDR3: CASSGGGGSGDYNEQFF. In DNA form, the CDR3 reads TGTGCCAGCAGCGGAGGGGGGGGTAGCGGGGACTACAATGAGCAGTTCTTC.

This clone has just a few counts. V gene TRBV5-4 combines with J gene TRBJ2-7; 7 bases align to TRBD1. V was pared by 3 bases and J by 5 bases, with 11 bases of the junction left unmatched. Germline CDR1 is SGHNT and CDR2 is YYREEE (reference sequence). This CDR3 spans 15 amino acids. This CDR3 is CASSSPGTAGHEQYF. In nucleotides, the CDR3 is TGTGCCAGCAGCTCCCCCGGGACAGCTGGCCACGAGCAGTACTTC.

This clone has only a few counts. This sequence joins TRBV7-9 and TRBJ1-3; D uncertain. Germline V gene data show CDR1 as SEHNR and CDR2 as FQNEAQ (reference sequence). The CDR3 is 14 amino acids. Trimming stripped 1 base from V and 0 bases from J, with 4 bases between. CDR3 coding DNA: TGTGCCAGCAGCTTAGAGCACTCTGGAAACACCATATATTTT. This encodes CASSLEHSGNTIYF.

This rearrangement joins TRBV18 to TRBJ2-7; 10 nucleotides line up with TRBD2. The CDR3 is made up of 16 amino acids. Germline loops: CDR1 KGHSH, CDR2 LQKENI. The V and J ends lost 6 bases and 5 bases, in that order; junction bases with no gene match: 13. CDR3 sequence (DNA): TGTGCCAGCTCTACTAGGGGTGCTAGCGGGAGCCACGAGCAGTACTTC. It specifies CASSTRGASGSHEQYF.

In this sample, this clone turned up a few times. The chain joins TRBV6-1 to TRBJ2-5, with D possibly being TRBD1 (6 bases). Germline V gives CDR1 MNHNS, CDR2 SASEGT. The CDR3 consists of 14 residues. V was shortened by 4 bases and J by 5 bases, with 14 bases between the two germline ends. The CDR3 DNA is TGTGCCAGCAGTGCTAGCTGGGGGCCCGAGACCCAGTACTTC. It codes for CASSASWGPETQYF.

The genes are TRBV10-3 and TRBJ2-7; possibly TRBD2 for D (7 bases). The germline gives CDR1 ENHRY, CDR2 SYGVKD. The CDR3 covers 14 residues. The V and J ends lost 6 bases and 4 bases respectively, with 16 bases between them. The CDR3 coding sequence is TGTGCCATCAGGGGGGCGGGAGATAGGTACGAGCAGTACTTC. It encodes CAIRGAGDRYEQYF.

The chain couples TRBV7-9 to TRBJ2-7; D might be TRBD2 (5 bases). The CDR3 has 14 residues. Trimming stripped 5 bases from V and 0 bases from J, with 11 bases between. The germline gives CDR1 SEHNR, CDR2 FQNEAQ (reference sequence). This chain's CDR3 is CASSPRGNSYEQYF. The CDR3, as DNA: TGTGCCAGCAGCCCCCGGGGAAACTCCTACGAGCAGTACTTC.

For this clone: One end of the junction varies from germline; a read error may be responsible. The genes are TRBV7-7 and TRBJ2-3; TRBD1 might be the D (6 bases). CDR3 length: 16 residues. CDR1 SSHAT and CDR2 FNYEAQ come from the germline V gene (reference sequence). CDR3 protein: CASSQGRGIGTDTQYF. Written as DNA, the CDR3 is TGTGCTAGCAGCCAGGGGCGTGGGATTGGCACAGATACGCAGTATTTT.

The V gene is TRBV28, the J gene TRBJ2-3; the match to TRBD2 covers 11 bases. The V and J ends lost 6 bases and 7 bases, in that order; junction bases with no gene match: 6. From germline, CDR1 is MDHEN and CDR2 SYDVKM. The CDR3 loop spans 14 amino acids. As DNA, the CDR3 is TGTGCCAGCAGGTTTAGCGGGGGGGGCAATACGCAGTATTTT. Protein: CASRFSGGGNTQYF.

V usage is TRBV5-1 and J usage is TRBJ2-7, with 9 bases lining up with TRBD1. This CDR3 has 15 residues. The trim removed 4 bases at V and 0 bases at J, leaving 5 bases unmatched. Germline CDR1 SGHRS, CDR2 YFSETQ. The CDR3 DNA is TGCGCCAGCAGCCCAGAGGGACAGGGCTCCTACGAGCAGTACTTC. Protein product: CASSPEGQGSYEQYF.

A word on this clone: The sample carries other DNA sequences with the same CDR3. The chain uses TRBV18 and TRBJ2-5; D call uncertain. The CDR3 contains 12 residues. Trimming left V 3 bases short and J 5 bases short, with 7 bases between. Germline loops: CDR1 KGHSH, CDR2 LQKENI. CDR3 amino acids: CASSPSRETQYF. The CDR3 nucleotides are TGTGCCAGCTCACCGTCCCGGGAGACCCAGTACTTC.

The rearrangement links TRBV5-1 to TRBJ1-2; a weak D match, TRBD1 (5 bases). Trimming removed 4 bases from V and 2 bases from J, with 9 bases in between. From germline, CDR1 is SGHRS and CDR2 YFSETQ. The CDR3 runs 13 residues. CDR3 DNA sequence: TGCGCCAGCAGCCGGGGACTGAACTATGGCTACACCTTC. Protein product: CASSRGLNYGYTF.

The J gene is TRBJ1-5, the V gene TRBV28, with a possible D match to TRBD1 (5 bases). Germline lookup yields CDR1 MDHEN and CDR2 SYDVKM. V was pared by 2 bases and J by 1 base, with 6 bases between. The CDR3 sequence is 14 residues long. The CDR3 nucleotides read TGTGCCAGCAGTTTACGGGGGAGCAATCAGCCCCAGCATTTT. As protein: CASSLRGSNQPQHF.

J is TRBJ2-5 and V is TRBV28; tentatively, D is TRBD2 (6 bases). The V end was cut by 9 bases, the J end by 1 base, with 24 bases between. The CDR3 contains 17 residues. Germline V gives CDR1 MDHEN, CDR2 SYDVKM. The CDR3 DNA reads TGTGCCAGTCTCAAAGCTCGTCGGGAGAGGCTCCAAGAGACCCAGTACTTC. Encoded protein: CASLKARRERLQETQYF.

V is TRBV6-4 and J is TRBJ2-3, with D possibly matching TRBD2 (6 bases). V shed 6 bases and J shed 0 bases, with 13 bases lying between them. CDR1 and CDR2 (germline): MRHNA, SNTAGT. This CDR3 is 15 amino acids long. The CDR3 loop reads CASSRDFPSTDTQYF. The CDR3 nucleotides read TGTGCCAGCAGCCGGGACTTTCCTAGCACAGATACGCAGTATTTT.